Below are 24 T cell receptor beta chains sequenced from a single sample in a study of OX40 agonist ivuxolimab in advanced cancers. Library method: the immunoSEQ multiplex PCR assay. Drawn from immuneACCESS, this table holds only the in-frame rearrangements with V and J called that TCRdb kept. Clones are partly lost; checked studies trace under half to an unresolved V gene and leave the rest unexplained. The sample table shows roughly 15,000 clones, and approximately 70% are seen once. The ten largest clones add up to roughly 36% of the sample. The source material was CD4+ or CD8+ T cells sorted from blood, sampled in a trial of the OX40 agonist ivuxolimab. These receptors were taken from an adult with an advanced solid tumor such as melanoma, head and neck, liver or kidney cancer.

The CDR3 DNA reads as TGTGCCAGCAGGGGTACCTCGCGAACCCAGTACTTC. Residues: CASRGTSRTQYF. The chain carries TRBV27 and TRBJ2-5; D is undetermined. Germline-derived CDR1 and CDR2 are MNHEY and SMNVEV (reference sequence). Trimming shortened V by 6 bases and J by 8 bases, and 13 bases separated the two germline ends. This CDR3 is 12 amino acids long.

V usage is TRBV7-2 and J usage is TRBJ2-7; D is possibly TRBD1 (5 bases). CDR1 is SGHTA, CDR2 FQGNSA, per germline. The length of the CDR3 is 14 residues. With 5 bases removed from V and 7 bases from J, the gap between germline ends came to 18 bases. The CDR3 protein is CASSLTTVPAEQYF. The CDR3 DNA follows: TGTGCCAGCAGCCTGACGACAGTTCCAGCAGAGCAGTACTTC.

The V and J genes are TRBV11-3 and TRBJ2-4; possible D gene TRBD1, 5 bases. V was cut by 0 bases and J by 6 bases, with 24 bases left in between. CDR1 is SGHNT and CDR2 is YENEEA in the germline V gene. The CDR3 has 19 residues. The CDR3 DNA is TGTGCCAGCAGCTTAGAAGACGACACGCTAAGGGGAAGTAGAAACATTCAGTACTTC. This codes for CASSLEDDTLRGSRNIQYF.

This clone was seen a handful of times. J is TRBJ1-2 and V is TRBV2; 8 bases align to TRBD1. This CDR3 region has 14 residues. Germline V gene sequence: CDR1 SNHLY, CDR2 FYNNEI. Trimming took 6 bases from V and 8 from J; bases not matched to a gene: 11. Here the CDR3 DNA reads TGTGCCAGCAGAGCCGACAGGGGTCCGGTGGGCTACACCTTC. Translation gives CASRADRGPVGYTF.

This rearrangement joins TRBV9 to TRBJ1-2, with D possibly being TRBD1 (6 bases). The CDR3 length is 11 residues. The V end lost 7 bases, the J end lost 5 bases, and 9 bases lay between the germline ends. CDR1 is SGDLS and CDR2 is YYNGEE in the germline V gene. CDR3 sequence reads: CASGTGYGYTF. CDR3 DNA: TGTGCCAGCGGTACAGGGTATGGCTACACCTTC.

The chain uses TRBV5-1 and TRBJ2-7; 7 nucleotides align to TRBD1. Germline CDR1 SGHRS, CDR2 YFSETQ. This CDR3 region has 16 residues. V was pared by 5 bases and J by 3 bases, with 14 bases of the junction left unmatched. The CDR3 DNA sequence: TGCGCCAGCAGTACAAAACAGGGGCAAAAGATCTACGAGCAGTACTTC. Protein: CASSTKQGQKIYEQYF.

The chain carries TRBV19 and TRBJ1-4; no firm D call. This CDR3 comprises 17 residues. Looked up from germline, CDR1 is LNHDA and CDR2 is SQIVND (reference sequence). V gave up 1 base and J gave up 0 bases, with 12 bases separating them. CDR3 DNA: TGTGCCAGTAGTATAGCGGACCACGAAGCAACTAATGAAAAACTGTTTTTT. The encoded protein is CASSIADHEATNEKLFF.

The rearrangement uses TRBV4-1 and TRBJ1-5; D may be TRBD1 (6 bases). V dropped 4 bases and J dropped 2 bases, with 18 bases sitting between them. The CDR3 spans 17 residues. The germline gives CDR1 MGHRA, CDR2 YSYEKL. The CDR3 region has the DNA TGCGCCAGCAGCCCGGGGGTGGGGGGCGCCGGCAATCAGCCCCAGCATTTT. This sequence encodes CASSPGVGGAGNQPQHF.

The chain has TRBV11-2 and TRBJ1-5; D ambiguous. The CDR3 contains 17 residues. Germline-derived CDR1 and CDR2 are SGHAT and FQNNGV. Trimming pared 0 bases from V and 0 bases from J, leaving 12 bases between. CDR3 in DNA: TGTGCCAGCAGCTTAGATCGGTCCAGGTATAGCAATCAGCCCCAGCATTTT. Translated: CASSLDRSRYSNQPQHF. The full variable domain, rest sourced from reference TRBV11-2 and TRBJ1-5, is EAGVAQSPRYKIIEKRQSVAFWCNPISGHATLYWYQQILGQGPKLLIQFQNNGVVDDSQLPKDRFSAERLKGVDSTLKIQPAKLEDSAVYLCASSLDRSRYSNQPQHFGDGTRLSIL.

In the case of this clone: A much larger clone lies a single base off, so this may be a read error. Other DNA sequences in the sample encode the same CDR3. The rearrangement joins TRBV9 to TRBJ2-3; TRBD2 matches 14 bases. Germline values: CDR1 SGDLS, CDR2 YYNGEE. The CDR3 is 17 residues long. The DNA of the CDR3 is TGTGCTAGCAGCGAGAACCCGGGACTAGCGGGAGTAGATACGCAGTATTTT. Residues: CASSENPGLAGVDTQYF.

This chain uses TRBV19 with TRBJ2-1; 7 positions match TRBD1. Germline CDR1 is LNHDA and CDR2 is SQIVND (reference sequence). CDR3 length: 15 amino acids. Trimming cost V 6 bases and J 2 bases; bases outside gene matches: 7. CDR3 in DNA: TGTGCCAGTAGCGCAGGGACAGCGACCTACAATGAGCAGTTCTTC. Protein product: CASSAGTATYNEQFF.

The genes are TRBV27 and TRBJ1-5; 9 positions match TRBD1. The junction had 7 bases not matched to a gene; V was cut back by 5 bases and J by 2 bases. The length of the CDR3 is 16 residues. The V gene's germline CDR1 is MNHEY and CDR2 SMNVEV (reference sequence). The CDR3 DNA follows: TGTGCCAGCAGTCATGAGGGACAGGGCGGCAATCAGCCCCAGCATTTT. Translated: CASSHEGQGGNQPQHF.

The J gene is TRBJ2-3, the V gene TRBV10-2; possibly TRBD1 for D (5 bases). Germline values: CDR1 WSHSY, CDR2 SAAADI. The CDR3 runs 18 residues. The V end lost 0 bases, the J end lost 2 bases, and 18 bases lay between the germline ends. In nucleotides, the CDR3 is TGCGCCAGCAGTGAGTCCTTAAGGTCCCTTGGGGCCACAGATACGCAGTATTTT. Protein product: CASSESLRSLGATDTQYF.

This chain connects TRBV28 to TRBJ2-1; TRBD2 aligns across 7 bases. This CDR3 has 15 residues. CDR1 and CDR2 (germline): MDHEN, SYDVKM. V was clipped by 2 bases and J by 7 bases; unmatched bases: 8. The CDR3 sequence: CASSLSPSGMNEQFF. In DNA, the CDR3 is TGTGCCAGCAGTTTAAGCCCAAGCGGGATGAATGAGCAGTTCTTC.

CDR3 sequence: CASSDVGGTLETQYF. The DNA of the CDR3 is TGTGCCAGCAGTGACGTCGGGGGGACTTTGGAGACCCAGTACTTC. The V gene is TRBV6-1, the J gene TRBJ2-5; TRBD2 matches at 7 bases. CDR3 length equals 15 residues. CDR1 is MNHNS, CDR2 SASEGT, per germline. V was clipped by 3 bases and J by 5 bases; unmatched bases: 9.

The chain's CDR3 is CASSSGDRSDQETQYF. CDR3 nucleotide sequence: TGTGCCAGCAGCTCAGGAGACAGGTCCGACCAAGAGACCCAGTACTTC. The chain is built from TRBV7-3 and TRBJ2-5, with D maybe TRBD1 (6 bases). The V end was cut by 4 bases, the J end by 0 bases, with 15 bases between. Germline CDR1 and CDR2: SGHTA and FQGTGA. CDR3 length: 16 amino acids.

The chain carries TRBV18 and TRBJ2-7; D uncertain. The CDR3 contains 15 residues. Trimming cost V 5 bases and J 3 bases, with 17 bases left between them. Germline CDR1 is KGHSH and CDR2 is LQKENI. CDR3 DNA: TGTGCCAGCTCAGCGGACGACCGTAATAACTACGAGCAGTACTTC. Protein sequence: CASSADDRNNYEQYF.

The chain links TRBV6-5 to TRBJ1-2; 10 bases line up with TRBD1. Germline lookup yields CDR1 MNHEY and CDR2 SVGAGI. The CDR3 is 15 residues long. Trimming removed 4 bases from V and 6 bases from J; junction bases left unmatched: 8. CDR3 residues: CASSSPDRGRHGYTF. The CDR3 region has the DNA TGTGCCAGCAGTTCCCCAGACAGGGGGCGTCATGGCTACACCTTC.

The rearrangement joins TRBV19 to TRBJ1-5, with a tentative D call TRBD1 (5 bases). The germline gives CDR1 LNHDA, CDR2 SQIVND (reference sequence). Deletions cut 0 bases from V and 5 bases from J, with 5 bases between. CDR3 length: 13 amino acids. The CDR3 loop reads CASSIEGDQPQHF. Here the CDR3 DNA reads TGTGCCAGTAGTATAGAGGGGGATCAGCCCCAGCATTTT.

The chain is built from TRBV27 and TRBJ1-1; D might be TRBD1 (6 bases). The germline gives CDR1 MNHEY, CDR2 SMNVEV (reference sequence). The CDR3 is made up of 15 amino acids. Trimming removed 1 base at V and 5 bases at J, with 14 bases between. The CDR3 loop reads CASSLLGGLGTEAFF. DNA of the CDR3: TGTGCCAGCAGTTTATTGGGGGGGCTCGGGACTGAAGCTTTCTTT.

The chain carries TRBV10-2 and TRBJ2-1; D is perhaps TRBD2 (6 bases). V dropped 6 bases and J dropped 3 bases, with 15 bases sitting between them. This CDR3 region has 15 residues. Germline V CDR1 and CDR2: WSHSY, SAAADI. The CDR3 DNA is TGCGCCAGCAGACTCGGGGGAACAAGCTACAATGAGCAGTTCTTC. This codes for CASRLGGTSYNEQFF.

This chain connects TRBV29-1 to TRBJ2-7, with D unresolved. CDR1 is SQVTM and CDR2 is ANQGSEA in the germline V gene. This CDR3 region has 11 residues. V dropped 7 bases and J dropped 2 bases, with 9 bases sitting between them. The CDR3 nucleotides are TGCAGCGCTTTAGAAGCCTACGAGCAGTACTTC. Encoded protein: CSALEAYEQYF.

The chain links TRBV2 to TRBJ2-1; the D gene could be TRBD1 or TRBD2 (6 bases each). Germline V gene data show CDR1 as SNHLY and CDR2 as FYNNEI. The CDR3 is made up of 15 amino acids. The ends were cut back, 8 bases at V and 3 bases at J, with 17 bases in the middle. CDR3 loop: CASGGWGADYNEQFF. The CDR3 coding sequence is TGTGCCAGCGGGGGCTGGGGGGCGGACTACAATGAGCAGTTCTTC.

The CDR3 here is CASSKPGLAPGELFF. Here the CDR3 DNA reads TGTGCCAGCAGCAAACCGGGACTAGCGCCCGGGGAGCTGTTTTTT. This chain links TRBV5-4 with TRBJ2-2; TRBD2 aligns across 10 bases. The ends lost 4 bases at V and 6 bases at J; junction bases unmatched: 6. The V gene's germline CDR1 is SGHNT and CDR2 YYREEE (reference sequence). CDR3 length: 15 amino acids.